This paragraph covers one TCR beta chain sequence. Unmatched junction bases numbered 15, after V lost 0 bases and J lost 1 base. Germline CDR1 GTSNPN, CDR2 SVGIG (reference sequence). The CDR3 covers 20 residues. The entry originates in a study of blood T cell repertoires in COVID-19. In the authors' workflow: It was from reference gene primer amplification that nucleated cell counts were estimated. TCRdb's table, derived via immunoSEQ multiplex PCR, lists solely in-frame clones and lacks some. D and trimming were read from the DNA, whereas the V and J calls and clone size are those reported in that table. The sample lists about 170,000 clones, approximately 90% occurring once.

Sequences were obtained from peripheral blood. This chain links TRBV30 with TRBJ2-1; 10 bases fit TRBD2. This clonotype was obtained from a man between 18 and 35 years old with COVID-19, enrolled during active disease. CDR3 in DNA: TGTGCCTGGAGTGTAGAGTTTAGCCTAGCGGGAGAAGAATCCTACAATGAGCAGTTCTTC. This gives the protein CAWSVEFSLAGEESYNEQFF.